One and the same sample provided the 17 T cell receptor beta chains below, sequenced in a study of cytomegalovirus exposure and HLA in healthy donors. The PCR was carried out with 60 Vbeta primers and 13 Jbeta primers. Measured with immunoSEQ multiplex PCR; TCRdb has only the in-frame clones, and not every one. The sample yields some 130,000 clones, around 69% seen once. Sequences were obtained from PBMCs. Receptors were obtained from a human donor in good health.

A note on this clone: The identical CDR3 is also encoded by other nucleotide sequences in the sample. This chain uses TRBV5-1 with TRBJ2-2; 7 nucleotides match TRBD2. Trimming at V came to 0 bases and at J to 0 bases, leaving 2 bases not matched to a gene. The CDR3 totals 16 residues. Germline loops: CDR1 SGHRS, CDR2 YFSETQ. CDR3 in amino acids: CASSLGLAANTGELFF. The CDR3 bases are TGCGCCAGCAGCTTGGGACTAGCCGCGAACACCGGGGAGCTGTTTTTT.

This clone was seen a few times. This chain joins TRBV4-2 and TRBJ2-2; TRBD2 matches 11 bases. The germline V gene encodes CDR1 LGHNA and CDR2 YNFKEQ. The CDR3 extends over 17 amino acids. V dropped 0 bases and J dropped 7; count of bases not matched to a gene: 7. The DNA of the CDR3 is TGTGCCAGCAGCCAAGATCTCGTTGGACTAGCGGGCGGGGAGCTGTTTTTT. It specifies CASSQDLVGLAGGELFF.

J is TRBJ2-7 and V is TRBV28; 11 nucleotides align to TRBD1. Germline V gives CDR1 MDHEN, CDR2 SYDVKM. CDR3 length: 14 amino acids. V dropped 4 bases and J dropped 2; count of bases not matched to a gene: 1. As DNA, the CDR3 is TGTGCCAGCAGTTCGGGACAGGGGGCCTACGAGCAGTACTTC. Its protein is CASSSGQGAYEQYF.

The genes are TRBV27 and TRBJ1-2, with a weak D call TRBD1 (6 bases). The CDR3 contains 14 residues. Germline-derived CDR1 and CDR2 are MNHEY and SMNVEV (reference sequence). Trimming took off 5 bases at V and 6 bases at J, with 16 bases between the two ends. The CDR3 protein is CASSHGGWGHGYTF. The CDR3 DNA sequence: TGTGCCAGCAGTCATGGCGGGTGGGGGCATGGCTACACCTTC.

The CDR3 region has the DNA TGTGCCAGCACCAGAGCGGGGAGCACAGATACGCAGTATTTT. Amino acid sequence: CASTRAGSTDTQYF. The rearrangement uses TRBV11-2 and TRBJ2-3; TRBD2 agrees at 7 bases. The V gene end was trimmed by 7 bases and the J gene end by 0 bases; junction bases not matched to a gene: 4. The germline V gene has CDR1 SGHAT and CDR2 FQNNGV. The CDR3 length is 14 residues.

The CDR3 loop reads CASSISFRETQYF. The CDR3 DNA follows: TGTGCCAGTAGTATTAGTTTCCGAGAGACCCAGTACTTC. The chain links TRBV19 to TRBJ2-5, with D unclear. The CDR3 consists of 13 residues. The V gene lost 3 bases and the J gene lost 4 bases, with 9 bases spanning the gap. Germline V gene sequence: CDR1 LNHDA, CDR2 SQIVND (reference sequence).

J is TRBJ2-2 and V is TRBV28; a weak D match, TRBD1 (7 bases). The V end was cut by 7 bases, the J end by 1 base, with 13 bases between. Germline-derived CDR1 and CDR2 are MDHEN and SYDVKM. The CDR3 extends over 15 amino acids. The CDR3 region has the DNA TGTGCCAGCACCTCAGGGGGGTGGAACACCGGGGAGCTGTTTTTT. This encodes CASTSGGWNTGELFF.

The CDR3 DNA reads as TGTGCCAGCAGCTTAGCGCGGGGACGGAACTCTGGGGCCAACGTCCTGACTTTC. Translating it yields CASSLARGRNSGANVLTF. The chain combines TRBV7-9 with TRBJ2-6, with D tentatively TRBD2 (6 bases). Trimming removed 0 bases at V and 0 bases at J, with 12 bases between. Germline-derived CDR1 and CDR2 are SEHNR and FQNEAQ (reference sequence). CDR3 size: 18 residues.

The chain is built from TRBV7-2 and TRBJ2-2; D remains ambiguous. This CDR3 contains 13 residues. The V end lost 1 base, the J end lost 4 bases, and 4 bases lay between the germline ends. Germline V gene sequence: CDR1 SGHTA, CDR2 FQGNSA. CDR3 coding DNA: TGTGCCAGCAGCTTAGTCCTCACCGGGGAGCTGTTTTTT. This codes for CASSLVLTGELFF.

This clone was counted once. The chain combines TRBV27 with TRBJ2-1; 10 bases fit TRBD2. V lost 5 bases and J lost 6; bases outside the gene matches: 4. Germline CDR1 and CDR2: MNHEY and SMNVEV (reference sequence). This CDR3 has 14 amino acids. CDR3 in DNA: TGTGCCAGCAGTCCCCGGACTAGCGGCAATGAGCAGTTCTTC. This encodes CASSPRTSGNEQFF.

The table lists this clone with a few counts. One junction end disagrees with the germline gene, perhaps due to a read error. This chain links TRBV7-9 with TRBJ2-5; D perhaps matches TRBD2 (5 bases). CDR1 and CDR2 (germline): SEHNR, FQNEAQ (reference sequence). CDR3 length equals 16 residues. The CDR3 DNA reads TGTTCCAGCAGCTTAGAAGTTGGAGGATACCAAGAGACCCAGTACTTC. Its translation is CSSSLEVGGYQETQYF.

The CDR3 sequence: CAWSDSNSPLHF. In DNA, the CDR3 is TGTGCCTGGAGTGACAGCAATTCACCCCTCCACTTT. The V call is TRBV30, the J call TRBJ1-6; D unresolved. Trimming removed 1 base from V and 7 bases from J, with 5 bases in between. The germline V gene has CDR1 GTSNPN and CDR2 SVGIG (reference sequence). CDR3 length equals 12 residues.

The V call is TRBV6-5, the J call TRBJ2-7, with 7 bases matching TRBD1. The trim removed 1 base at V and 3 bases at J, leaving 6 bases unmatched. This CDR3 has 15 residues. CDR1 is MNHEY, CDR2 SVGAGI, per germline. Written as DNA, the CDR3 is TGTGCCAGCAGTTACTGGCTAGCAGGGGGCTACGAGCAGTACTTC. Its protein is CASSYWLAGGYEQYF.

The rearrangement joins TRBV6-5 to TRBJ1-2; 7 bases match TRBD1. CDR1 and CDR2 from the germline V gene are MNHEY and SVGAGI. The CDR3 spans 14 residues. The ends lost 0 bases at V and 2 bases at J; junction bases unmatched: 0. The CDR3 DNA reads TGTGCCAGCAGTTACTCGGACAGGAACTATGGCTACACCTTC. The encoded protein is CASSYSDRNYGYTF.

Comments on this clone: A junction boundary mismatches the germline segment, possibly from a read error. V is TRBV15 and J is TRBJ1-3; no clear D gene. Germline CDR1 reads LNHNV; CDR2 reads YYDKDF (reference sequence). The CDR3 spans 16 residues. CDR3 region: CATSVGGENSGDTIYF. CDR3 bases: TGTGCCACCAGTGTCGGTGGAGAAAACTCTGGAGACACCATATATTTT.

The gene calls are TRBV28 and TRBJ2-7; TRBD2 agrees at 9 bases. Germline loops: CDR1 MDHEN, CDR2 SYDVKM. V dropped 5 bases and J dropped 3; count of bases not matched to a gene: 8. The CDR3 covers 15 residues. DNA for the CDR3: TGTGCCAGCAGTCCCTTAGCGGGAGCGGGCTACGAGCAGTACTTC. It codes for CASSPLAGAGYEQYF.

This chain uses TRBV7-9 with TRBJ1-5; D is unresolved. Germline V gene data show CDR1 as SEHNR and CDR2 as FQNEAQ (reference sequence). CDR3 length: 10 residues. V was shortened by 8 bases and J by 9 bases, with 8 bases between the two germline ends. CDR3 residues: CASSPGPQHF. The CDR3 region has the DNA TGTGCCAGCTCCCCGGGGCCCCAGCATTTT.